One and the same sample provided the 14 T cell receptor beta chains below, sequenced in a study of blood T cell repertoires in COVID-19. The method was immunoSEQ multiplex PCR; TCRdb's version includes in-frame clones alone and lacks a portion of them. The repertoire holds 93,000 or so clones, 84% seen once, with approximately 12% in the top ten. Input material: peripheral blood. These receptors all come from a human donor in a cohort sampled during active COVID-19.

The chain links TRBV9 to TRBJ2-1; TRBD1 might be the D (6 bases). Germline loops: CDR1 SGDLS, CDR2 YYNGEE. The CDR3 extends over 18 amino acids. Trimming left V 0 bases short and J 0 bases short, with 16 bases between. CDR3 nucleotide sequence: TGTGCCAGCAGCGTAGGTGTTGGGGGCCAGAGCTCCTACAATGAGCAGTTCTTC. Translating it yields CASSVGVGGQSSYNEQFF.

Comments on this clone: An end of the junction does not agree with germline; a read error may underlie this. This CDR3 is CASSLGTGDYGYTF. The CDR3 DNA reads TGTGCCAGCAGCTTGGGGACAGGGGACTACGGCTACACCTTC. The chain carries TRBV11-3 and TRBJ1-2; 10 nucleotides align to TRBD1. Germline V gives CDR1 SGHNT, CDR2 YENEEA. This CDR3 has 14 amino acids.

The chain is built from TRBV11-2 and TRBJ2-3; 8 nucleotides agree with TRBD2. After removal of 0 bases from V and 8 bases from J, the junction contained 1 base not matched to a gene. The CDR3 is made up of 13 amino acids. Germline V gene lookup returns CDR1 SGHAT and CDR2 FQNNGV. CDR3: CASSLEGTSTQYF. The CDR3 bases are TGTGCCAGCAGCTTAGAGGGGACTAGTACGCAGTATTTT.

Only a few counts were recorded for this clone. This rearrangement joins TRBV5-6 to TRBJ1-1, with D perhaps matching TRBD1 (5 bases). The germline gives CDR1 SGHDT, CDR2 YYEEEE. The CDR3 has 13 residues. V was clipped by 0 bases and J by 7 bases, with 10 bases between them. The CDR3 sequence: CASSLGARDEAFF. CDR3 bases: TGTGCCAGCAGCTTGGGGGCCAGGGATGAAGCTTTCTTT.

V gene TRBV28 combines with J gene TRBJ2-4; 8 bases are shared with TRBD2. The junction had 12 bases not matched to a gene; V was cut back by 7 bases and J by 7 bases. The CDR3 has 15 residues. The germline gives CDR1 MDHEN, CDR2 SYDVKM. This CDR3 is CASTSSGGVGNIQYF. The CDR3 DNA is TGTGCCAGCACCTCCTCGGGGGGGGTGGGGAACATTCAGTACTTC.

This clone came up a few times. The chain employs TRBV12-3 or TRBV12-4 and TRBJ1-6; D gene unclear. The CDR3 is 11 amino acids. V lost 3 bases, J lost 10 bases, and 4 bases lay in between. The CDR3 region has the DNA TGTGCCAGCAGTTTCCGGTCACCCCTCCACTTT. As protein: CASSFRSPLHF.

This clone came up once. DNA of the CDR3: TGTGCCAGCAGCCATGCTCCGGGACTAGCGGGGGCGTACGAGCAGTACTTC. Protein: CASSHAPGLAGAYEQYF. The chain uses TRBV3-1 (or the pseudogene TRBV3-2) and TRBJ2-7, with 14 bases aligning to TRBD2. The germline gives CDR1 LGHDT, CDR2 YNNKEL (reference sequence). The CDR3 spans 17 residues. The junction had 8 bases not matched to a gene; V was cut back by 3 bases and J by 4 bases.

This clone was seen once. J is TRBJ2-1 and V is TRBV3-1 (or the pseudogene TRBV3-2); 7 bases line up with TRBD1. The germline V gene encodes CDR1 LGHDT and CDR2 YNNKEL (reference sequence). The trim removed 2 bases at V and 15 bases at J, leaving 7 bases unmatched. The CDR3 has 12 residues. CDR3 residues: CASSQPQGHRFF. The CDR3 coding sequence is TGTGCCAGCAGCCAACCACAGGGGCATCGGTTCTTC.

The chain recombines TRBV30 with TRBJ1-5; D is ambiguous. Germline loops: CDR1 GTSNPN, CDR2 SVGIG (reference sequence). Trimming stripped 1 base from V and 3 bases from J, with 10 bases between. There are 14 residues in the CDR3. The CDR3 DNA follows: TGTGCCTGGAGTGGGTACAGCTTCAATCAGCCCCAGCATTTT. Encoded protein: CAWSGYSFNQPQHF.

This clone is a singleton in its sample. The V gene is TRBV5-4, the J gene TRBJ1-2; TRBD1 might be the D (6 bases). Germline assignment: CDR1 SGHNT and CDR2 YYREEE (reference sequence). The CDR3 covers 15 residues. The V and J ends lost 2 bases and 4 bases respectively, with 15 bases between them. CDR3 DNA sequence: TGTGCCAGCAGCTTACCAACTCAACAGGGCTATGGCTACACCTTC. Amino acid sequence: CASSLPTQQGYGYTF.

The chain employs TRBV7-2 and TRBJ1-1, with D tentatively TRBD1 (5 bases). Between the trimmed V and J ends, which lost 5 bases and 11 bases, there was a span of 15 bases. Per the germline V gene, CDR1 is SGHTA and CDR2 is FQGNSA. The CDR3 loop spans 12 amino acids. The CDR3: CASSPSRVGAFF. The CDR3 bases are TGTGCCAGCAGCCCGAGCAGGGTTGGCGCTTTCTTT. The variable domain in full, with the rest retrieved from reference TRBV7-2 and TRBJ1-1, is GAGVSQSPSNKVTEKGKDVELRCDPISGHTALYWYRQSLGQGLEFLIYFQGNSAPDKSGLPSDRFSAERTGGSVSTLTIQRTQQEDSAVYLCASSPSRVGAFFGQGTRLTVV.

The chain couples TRBV4-2 to TRBJ1-2; D gene uncertain. Germline values: CDR1 LGHNA, CDR2 YNFKEQ. There are 15 residues in the CDR3. The V end was cut by 0 bases, the J end by 8 bases, with 16 bases between. The CDR3 bases are TGTGCCAGCAGCCAAGACGAAACAGCCGCATTAGGCTACACCTTC. This encodes CASSQDETAALGYTF.

This clone was observed a few times. The chain uses TRBV19 and TRBJ1-4; TRBD1 matches at 12 bases. This CDR3 is 17 amino acids long. CDR1 is LNHDA and CDR2 is SQIVND in the germline V gene (reference sequence). The trim removed 6 bases at V and 8 bases at J, leaving 13 bases unmatched. CDR3 nucleotide sequence: TGTGCCAGTAGCGGGGGACAGGGGGCTTCTCCCATGGAAAAACTGTTTTTT. Protein product: CASSGGQGASPMEKLFF. Drawing the rest from reference TRBV19 and TRBJ1-4, the complete variable domain is DGGITQSPKYLFRKEGQNVTLSCEQNLNHDAMYWYRQDPGQGLRLIYYSQIVNDFQKGDIAEGYSVSREKKESFPLTVTSAQKNPTAFYLCASSGGQGASPMEKLFFGSGTQLSVL.

This chain uses TRBV12-3 or TRBV12-4 with TRBJ2-3; D gene ambiguous. CDR3 length: 11 amino acids. V was clipped by 2 bases and J by 6 bases, with 3 bases between them. CDR3 nucleotide sequence: TGTGCCAGCAGTTTACGGGATACGCAGTATTTT. Its translation: CASSLRDTQYF.